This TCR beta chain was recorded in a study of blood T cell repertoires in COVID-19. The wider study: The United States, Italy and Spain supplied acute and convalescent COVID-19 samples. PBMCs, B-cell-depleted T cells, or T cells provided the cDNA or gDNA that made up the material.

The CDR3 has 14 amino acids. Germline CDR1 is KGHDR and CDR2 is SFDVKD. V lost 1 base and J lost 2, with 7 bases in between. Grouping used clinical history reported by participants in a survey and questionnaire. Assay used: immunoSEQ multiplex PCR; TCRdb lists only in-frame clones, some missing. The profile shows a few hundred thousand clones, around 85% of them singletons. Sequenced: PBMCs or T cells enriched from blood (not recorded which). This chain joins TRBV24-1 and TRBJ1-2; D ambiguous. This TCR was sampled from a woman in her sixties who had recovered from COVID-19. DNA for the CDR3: TGTGCCACCAGTGATTTCCGGGGAAACTATGGCTACACCTTC. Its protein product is CATSDFRGNYGYTF.